These T cell receptor beta chains were read from a single sample in a study of regulatory T cells in long-lasting Graves disease. TCRdb re-analysed the multiplex PCR reads in MiXCR, keeping a single row per CDR3 protein. The sample gives hundreds of thousands of distinct CDR3 sequences, roughly a fifth of which show up once; 13% to 15% is in the top ten. Here the sequenced sample was peripheral blood mononuclear cells (PBMCs), taken when the disease was refractory, from a patient treated with antithyroid drugs. The receptors were gathered from a female donor with Graves disease. The CDR3 runs from the conserved cysteine through the conserved F or W. Each record gives: D gene, V gene, J gene, clone size, CDR3 protein, CDR3 DNA. A D gene is named only where the DNA matches it firmly. Expanded clones get a size class; other rows say once, few or many, or leave the size out.

-	TRBV6-9	TRBJ2-5	few	CASSYFQETQYF	TGTGCCAGCAGTTACTTCCAAGAGACCCAGTACTTC
-	TRBV29-1	TRBJ2-1	-	CSVRRVNSEQFF	TGCAGCGTCAGGCGGGTTAATTCTGAGCAGTTCTTC
TRBD2	TRBV11-2	TRBJ2-1	-	CASSFATSGRSSEQFF	TGTGCCAGCAGCTTTGCCACTAGCGGGAGGAGTAGTGAGCAGTTCTTC
-	TRBV7-8	TRBJ1-4	many	CASSLAEVANEKLFF	TGTGCCAGCAGCTTAGCGGAGGTTGCTAATGAAAAACTGTTTTTT
TRBD1	TRBV19	TRBJ1-1	-	CASSIMGRGTGNTEAFF	TGTGCCAGTAGTATAATGGGCAGGGGGACAGGGAACACTGAAGCTTTCTTT
TRBD2	TRBV20-1	TRBJ2-7	-	CSAAGTSVNQNPYEQYF	TGCAGTGCCGCCGGGACTAGCGTTAATCAGAACCCCTACGAGCAGTACTTC
-	TRBV14	TRBJ1-2	many	CASSQGDGYTF	TGTGCCAGCAGCCAGGGTGATGGCTACACCTTC
TRBD1	TRBV29-1	TRBJ1-4	-	CSAGTGGSPNEKLFF	TGCAGCGCTGGGACAGGGGGCTCCCCCAATGAAAAACTGTTTTTT
-	TRBV28	TRBJ2-2	many	CASSIRGNTGELFF	TGTGCCAGCAGTATACGGGGGAACACCGGGGAGCTGTTTTTT
TRBD1	TRBV12-3/TRBV12-4	TRBJ1-2	-	CASSLMTGGDGYTF	TGTGCCAGCAGCCTGATGACAGGGGGCGATGGCTACACCTTC
-	TRBV5-1	TRBJ1-1	-	CASSSNGYYEAFF	TGCGCCAGCAGCTCCAACGGTTACTATGAAGCTTTCTTT
TRBD1	TRBV11-2	TRBJ1-6	many	CASSYGQGASPLHF	TGTGCCAGCAGCTACGGACAGGGGGCTTCACCCCTCCACTTT
-	TRBV2	TRBJ2-5	many	CASSGEGVWETQYF	TGTGCCAGCAGTGGTGAGGGAGTTTGGGAGACCCAGTACTTC
TRBD1	TRBV5-1	TRBJ2-1	-	CASSLGTGFPEQFF	TGCGCCAGCAGCTTAGGGACAGGGTTCCCCGAGCAGTTCTTC
-	TRBV2	TRBJ2-5	many	CATPTPGKGVETQYF	TGTGCCACCCCAACCCCCGGGAAGGGGGTAGAGACCCAGTACTTC
-	TRBV9	TRBJ1-2	-	CASSVSGFGNYGYTF	TGTGCCAGCAGCGTTTCAGGGTTTGGTAACTATGGCTACACCTTC
TRBD1	TRBV28	TRBJ2-7	-	CATTGQETYEQYF	TGTGCCACCACGGGACAGGAGACCTACGAGCAGTACTTC
-	TRBV5-5	TRBJ2-2	-	CASTWGSNTGELFF	TGTGCCAGCACCTGGGGGAGTAACACCGGGGAGCTGTTTTTT
-	TRBV7-9	TRBJ2-5	many	CASSLEWTVETQYF	TGTGCCAGCAGCTTAGAGTGGACAGTGGAGACCCAGTACTTC
TRBD1	TRBV12-3/TRBV12-4	TRBJ2-7	many	CASRRGPYEQYF	TGTGCCAGCAGGAGGGGGCCGTACGAGCAGTACTTC
-	TRBV4-1	TRBJ1-5	few	CASSQVGGWPQHF	TGCGCCAGCAGCCAAGTTGGGGGCTGGCCCCAGCATTTT
TRBD1	TRBV10-2	TRBJ2-7	many	CASRGTGSPSYEQYF	TGCGCCAGCAGAGGGACAGGCTCCCCCTCCTACGAGCAGTACTTC
-	TRBV28	TRBJ2-2	many	CASSGTRWGLATGELFF	TGTGCCAGCAGCGGGACGAGGTGGGGGTTAGCCACCGGGGAGCTGTTTTTT
-	TRBV15	TRBJ1-2	many	CATSRDHGTRYGYTF	TGTGCCACCAGCAGAGATCATGGGACACGATATGGCTACACCTTC
-	TRBV19	TRBJ2-7	-	CASSDAYSYEQYF	TGTGCCAGTAGTGACGCCTACTCCTACGAGCAGTACTTC